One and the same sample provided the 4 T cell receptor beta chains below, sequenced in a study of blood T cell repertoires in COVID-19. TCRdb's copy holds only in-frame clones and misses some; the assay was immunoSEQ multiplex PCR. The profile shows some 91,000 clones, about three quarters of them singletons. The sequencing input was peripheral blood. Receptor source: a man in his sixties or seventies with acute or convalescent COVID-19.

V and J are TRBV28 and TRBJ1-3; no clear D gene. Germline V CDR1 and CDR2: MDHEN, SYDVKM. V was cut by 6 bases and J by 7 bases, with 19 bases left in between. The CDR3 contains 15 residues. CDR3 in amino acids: CASSPITIVANTIYF. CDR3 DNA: TGTGCCAGCAGCCCCATAACTATTGTAGCGAACACCATATATTTT.

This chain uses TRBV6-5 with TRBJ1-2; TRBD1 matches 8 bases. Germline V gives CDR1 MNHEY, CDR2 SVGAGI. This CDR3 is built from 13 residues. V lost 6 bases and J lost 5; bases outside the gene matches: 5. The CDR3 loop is CASSDRGAYGYTF. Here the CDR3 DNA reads TGTGCCAGCAGCGACAGGGGCGCATATGGCTACACCTTC.

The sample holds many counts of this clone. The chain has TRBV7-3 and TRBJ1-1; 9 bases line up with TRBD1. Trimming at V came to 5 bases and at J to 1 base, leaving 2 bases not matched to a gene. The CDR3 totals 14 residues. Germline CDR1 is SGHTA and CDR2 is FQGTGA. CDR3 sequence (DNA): TGTGCCAGCAGCCCGACAGGGGGGAACACTGAAGCTTTCTTT. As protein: CASSPTGGNTEAFF. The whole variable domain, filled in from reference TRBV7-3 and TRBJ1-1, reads GAGVSQTPSNKVTEKGKYVELRCDPISGHTALYWYRQSLGQGPEFLIYFQGTGAADDSGLPNDRFFAVRPEGSVSTLKIQRTERGDSAVYLCASSPTGGNTEAFFGQGTRLTVV.

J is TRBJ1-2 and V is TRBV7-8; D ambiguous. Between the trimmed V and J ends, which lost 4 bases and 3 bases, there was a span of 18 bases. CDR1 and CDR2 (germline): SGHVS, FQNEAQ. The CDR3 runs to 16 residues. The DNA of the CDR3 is TGTGCCAGCAGCTCTCCAATACAAGACACGTACTATGGCTACACCTTC. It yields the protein CASSSPIQDTYYGYTF.